This T cell receptor (beta chain) appears in the sequencing data of a study of beta chain features in type 1 diabetes. V was pared by 5 bases and J by 4 bases, with 7 bases of the junction left unmatched. The CDR3 contains 15 residues. Germline CDR1 is MNHNY and CDR2 is SVGAGI (reference sequence). Expressed TCRB transcripts were sequenced, since all the RNA that had been isolated was reverse transcribed. Clones were sequenced by immunoSEQ multiplex PCR, and TCRdb holds only the in-frame ones, with some missing. The data show 20,000 to 30,000 clones, approximately 74% seen once. The sequence derives from a woman between 35 and 50 years old in good health. The rearrangement links TRBV6-6 to TRBJ2-1, with 8 bases aligning to TRBD2. The sample consisted of Tregs from blood. DNA for the CDR3: TGTGCCAGCAGTGCAAGCGGGGGCCCTTACAATGAGCAGTTCTTC. Its protein product is CASSASGGPYNEQFF.